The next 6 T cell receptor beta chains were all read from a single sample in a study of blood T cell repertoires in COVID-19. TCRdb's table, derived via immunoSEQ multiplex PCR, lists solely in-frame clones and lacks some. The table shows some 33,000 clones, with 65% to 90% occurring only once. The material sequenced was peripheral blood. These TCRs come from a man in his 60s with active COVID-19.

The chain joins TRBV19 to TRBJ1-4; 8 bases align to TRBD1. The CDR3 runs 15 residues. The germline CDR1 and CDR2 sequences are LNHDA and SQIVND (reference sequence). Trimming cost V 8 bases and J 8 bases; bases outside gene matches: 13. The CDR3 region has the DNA TGTGCCAGTTCAGGGGGCGCGGGGATAGTGGAAAAACTGTTTTTT. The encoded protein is CASSGGAGIVEKLFF.

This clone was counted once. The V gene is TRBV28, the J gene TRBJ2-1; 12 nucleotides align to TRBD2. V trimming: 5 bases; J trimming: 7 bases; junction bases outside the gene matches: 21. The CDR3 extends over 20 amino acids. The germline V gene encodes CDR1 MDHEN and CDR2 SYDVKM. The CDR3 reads CASSHSYPGLAGGLQNEQFF. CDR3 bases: TGTGCCAGCAGTCATTCCTATCCGGGACTAGCGGGCGGGCTGCAAAATGAGCAGTTCTTC.

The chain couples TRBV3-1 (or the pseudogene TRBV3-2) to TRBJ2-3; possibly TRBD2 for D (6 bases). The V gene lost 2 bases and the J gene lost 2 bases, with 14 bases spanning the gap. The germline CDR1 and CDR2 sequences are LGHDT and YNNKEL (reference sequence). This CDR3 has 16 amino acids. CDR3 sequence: CASSQRLAPPTDTQYF. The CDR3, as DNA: TGTGCCAGCAGCCAAAGGCTAGCGCCACCCACAGATACGCAGTATTTT.

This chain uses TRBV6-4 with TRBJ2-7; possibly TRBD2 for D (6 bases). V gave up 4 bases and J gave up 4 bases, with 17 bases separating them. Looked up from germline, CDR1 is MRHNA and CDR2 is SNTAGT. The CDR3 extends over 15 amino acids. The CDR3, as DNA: TGTGCCAGCAGTGCTTTACCGGGAGCTGCGTACGAGCAGTACTTC. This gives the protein CASSALPGAAYEQYF.

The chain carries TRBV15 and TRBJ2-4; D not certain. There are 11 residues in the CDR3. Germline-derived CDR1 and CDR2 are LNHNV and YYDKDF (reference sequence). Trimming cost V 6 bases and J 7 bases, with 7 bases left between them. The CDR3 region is CATRRSNIQYF. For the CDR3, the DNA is TGTGCCACCAGGCGGAGTAACATTCAGTACTTC. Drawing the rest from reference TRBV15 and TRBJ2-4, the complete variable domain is DAMVIQNPRYQVTQFGKPVTLSCSQTLNHNVMYWYQQKSSQAPKLLFHYYDKDFNNEADTPDNFQSRRPNTSFCFLDIRSPGLGDTAMYLCATRRSNIQYFGAGTRLSVL.

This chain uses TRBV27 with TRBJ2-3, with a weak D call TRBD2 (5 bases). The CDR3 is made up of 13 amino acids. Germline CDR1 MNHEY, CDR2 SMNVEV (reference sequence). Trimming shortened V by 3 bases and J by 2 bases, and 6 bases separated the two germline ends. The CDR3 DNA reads TGTGCCAGCAGTTTGAGGGTCACAGATACGCAGTATTTT. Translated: CASSLRVTDTQYF.